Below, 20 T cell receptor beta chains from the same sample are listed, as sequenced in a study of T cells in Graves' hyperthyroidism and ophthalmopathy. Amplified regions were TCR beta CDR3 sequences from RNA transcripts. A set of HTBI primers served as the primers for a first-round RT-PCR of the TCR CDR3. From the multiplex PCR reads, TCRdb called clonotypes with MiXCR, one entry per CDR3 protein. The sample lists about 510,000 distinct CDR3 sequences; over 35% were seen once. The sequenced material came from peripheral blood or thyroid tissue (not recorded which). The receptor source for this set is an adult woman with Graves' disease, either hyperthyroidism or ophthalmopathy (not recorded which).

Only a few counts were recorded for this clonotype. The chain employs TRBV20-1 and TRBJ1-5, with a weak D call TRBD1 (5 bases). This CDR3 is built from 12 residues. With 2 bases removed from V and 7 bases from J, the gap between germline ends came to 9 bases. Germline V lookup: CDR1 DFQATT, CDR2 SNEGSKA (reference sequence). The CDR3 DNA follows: TGCAGTGCTAGACAGGGAAACCAGCCCCAGCATTTT. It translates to CSARQGNQPQHF.

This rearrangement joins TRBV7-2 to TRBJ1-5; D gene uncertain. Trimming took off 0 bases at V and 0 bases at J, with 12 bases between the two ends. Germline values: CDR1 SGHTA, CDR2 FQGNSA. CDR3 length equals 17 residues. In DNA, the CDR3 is TGTGCCAGCAGCTTAGCGGCTAGCGGGAGTAGCAATCAGCCCCAGCATTTT. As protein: CASSLAASGSSNQPQHF.

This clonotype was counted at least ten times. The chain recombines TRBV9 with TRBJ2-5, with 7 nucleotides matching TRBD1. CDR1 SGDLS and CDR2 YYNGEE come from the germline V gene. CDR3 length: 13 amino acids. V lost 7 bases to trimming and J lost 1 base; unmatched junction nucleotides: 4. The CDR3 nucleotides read TGTGCCAGCGGGCCAGGGGGCCAAGAGACCCAGTACTTC. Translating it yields CASGPGGQETQYF.

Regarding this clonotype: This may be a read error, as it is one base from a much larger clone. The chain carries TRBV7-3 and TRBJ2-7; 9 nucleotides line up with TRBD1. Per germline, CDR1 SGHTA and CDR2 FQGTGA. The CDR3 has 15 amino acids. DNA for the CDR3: TGTGCCAGCAGCCCAGGGACAGGGAGCTCCTACGAGCAGTGCTTC. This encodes CASSPGTGSSYEQCF.

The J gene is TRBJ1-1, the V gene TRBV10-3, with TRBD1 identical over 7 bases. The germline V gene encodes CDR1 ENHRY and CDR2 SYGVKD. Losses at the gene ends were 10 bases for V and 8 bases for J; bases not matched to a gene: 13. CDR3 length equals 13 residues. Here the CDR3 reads CASTLGQAGEAFF. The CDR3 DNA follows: TGTGCCAGCACCCTAGGACAGGCCGGAGAAGCTTTCTTT.

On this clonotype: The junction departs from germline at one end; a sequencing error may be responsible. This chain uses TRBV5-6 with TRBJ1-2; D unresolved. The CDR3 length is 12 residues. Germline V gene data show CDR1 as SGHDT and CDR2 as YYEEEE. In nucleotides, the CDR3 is TGTGCTAGCAGCTTGGCGCCTCAGGCAAGCACCTTC. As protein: CASSLAPQASTF. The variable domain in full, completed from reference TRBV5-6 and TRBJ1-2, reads DAGVTQSPTHLIKTRGQQVTLRCSPKSGHDTVSWYQQALGQGPQFIFQYYEEEERQRGNFPDRFSGHQFPNYSSELNVNALLLGDSALYLCASSLAPQASTFGSGTRLTVV.

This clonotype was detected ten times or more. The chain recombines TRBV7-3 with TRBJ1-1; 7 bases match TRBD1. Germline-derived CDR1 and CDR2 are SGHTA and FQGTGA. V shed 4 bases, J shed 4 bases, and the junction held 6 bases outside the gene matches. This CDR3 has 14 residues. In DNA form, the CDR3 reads TGTGCCAGCAGCTCTCAGGGGGTAGGCACTGAAGCTTTCTTT. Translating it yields CASSSQGVGTEAFF.

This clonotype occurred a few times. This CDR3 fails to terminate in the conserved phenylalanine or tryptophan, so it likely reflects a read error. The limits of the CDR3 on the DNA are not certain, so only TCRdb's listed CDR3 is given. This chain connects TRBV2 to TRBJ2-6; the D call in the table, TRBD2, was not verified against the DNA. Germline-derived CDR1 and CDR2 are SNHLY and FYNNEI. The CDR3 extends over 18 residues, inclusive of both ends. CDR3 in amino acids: CASCPGGTEFSGANVLVL.

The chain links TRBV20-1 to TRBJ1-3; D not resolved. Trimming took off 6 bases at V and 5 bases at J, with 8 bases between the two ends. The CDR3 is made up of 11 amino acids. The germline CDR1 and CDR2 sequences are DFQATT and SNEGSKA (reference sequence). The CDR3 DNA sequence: TGCAGTGCGAGAATACGAAACACCATATATTTT. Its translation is CSARIRNTIYF.

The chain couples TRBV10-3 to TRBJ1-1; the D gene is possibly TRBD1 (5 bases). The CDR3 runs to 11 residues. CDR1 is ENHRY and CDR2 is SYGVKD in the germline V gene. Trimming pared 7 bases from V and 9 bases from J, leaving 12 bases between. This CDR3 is CAITQYRKAFF. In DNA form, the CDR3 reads TGTGCCATCACCCAGTACAGGAAAGCTTTCTTT.

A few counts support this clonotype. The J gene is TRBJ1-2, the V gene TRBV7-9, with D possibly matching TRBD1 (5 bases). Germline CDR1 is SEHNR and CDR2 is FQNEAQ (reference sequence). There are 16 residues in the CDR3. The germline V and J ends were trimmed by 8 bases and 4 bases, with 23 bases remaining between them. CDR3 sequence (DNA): TGTGCCAGCGGGGCCAGCAGCCAGATGGGACTCTATGGCTACACCTTC. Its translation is CASGASSQMGLYGYTF.

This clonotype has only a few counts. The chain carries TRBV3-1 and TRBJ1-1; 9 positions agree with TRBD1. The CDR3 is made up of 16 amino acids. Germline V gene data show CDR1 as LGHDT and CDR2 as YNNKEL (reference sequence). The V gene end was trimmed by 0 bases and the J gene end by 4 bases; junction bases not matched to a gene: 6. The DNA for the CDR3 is TGTGCCAGCAGCCAAGATCACGGACAGGGGAGCACTGAAGCTTTCTTT. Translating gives CASSQDHGQGSTEAFF.

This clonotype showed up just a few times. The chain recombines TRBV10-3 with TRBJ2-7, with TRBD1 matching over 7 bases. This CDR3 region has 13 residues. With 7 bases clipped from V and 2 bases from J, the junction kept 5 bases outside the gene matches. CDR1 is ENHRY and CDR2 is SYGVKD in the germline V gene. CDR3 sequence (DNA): TGTGCCATCATGGACAGGAGAACCTACGAGCAGTACTTC. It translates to CAIMDRRTYEQYF.

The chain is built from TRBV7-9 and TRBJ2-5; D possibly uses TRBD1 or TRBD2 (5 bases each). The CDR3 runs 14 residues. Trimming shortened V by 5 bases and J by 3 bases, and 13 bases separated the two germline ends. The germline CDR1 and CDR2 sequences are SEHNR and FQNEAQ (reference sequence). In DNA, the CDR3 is TGTGCCAGCAGCCTGGGGGTAGTCGAAGAGACCCAGTACTTC. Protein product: CASSLGVVEETQYF. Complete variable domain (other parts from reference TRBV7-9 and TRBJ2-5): DTGVSQNPRHKITKRGQNVTFRCDPISEHNRLYWYRQTLGQGPEFLTYFQNEAQLEKSRLLSDRFSAERPKGSFSTLEIQRTEQGDSAMYLCASSLGVVEETQYFGPGTRLLVL.

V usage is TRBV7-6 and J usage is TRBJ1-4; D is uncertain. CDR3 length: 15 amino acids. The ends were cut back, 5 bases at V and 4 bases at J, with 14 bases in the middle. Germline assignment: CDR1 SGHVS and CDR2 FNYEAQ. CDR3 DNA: TGTGCCAGCAGCCCAAGGGCAGGCGTTAATGAAAAACTGTTTTTT. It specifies CASSPRAGVNEKLFF.

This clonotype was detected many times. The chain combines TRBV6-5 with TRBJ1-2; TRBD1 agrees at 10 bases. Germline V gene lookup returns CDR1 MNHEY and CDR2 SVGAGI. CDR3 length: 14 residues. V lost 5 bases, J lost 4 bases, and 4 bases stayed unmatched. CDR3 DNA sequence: TGTGCCAGCAGTGACAGGACAGGGGGCTATGGCTACACCTTC. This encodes CASSDRTGGYGYTF.

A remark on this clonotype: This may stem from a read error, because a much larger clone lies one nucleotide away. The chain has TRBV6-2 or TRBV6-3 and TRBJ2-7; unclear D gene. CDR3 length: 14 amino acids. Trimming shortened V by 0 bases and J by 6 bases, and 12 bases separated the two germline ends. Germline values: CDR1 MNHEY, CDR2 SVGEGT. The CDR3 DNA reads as TGTGCCAGCAGTTACTCGCAAGGGAACGGCGAGCAGTACTTC. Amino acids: CASSYSQGNGEQYF.

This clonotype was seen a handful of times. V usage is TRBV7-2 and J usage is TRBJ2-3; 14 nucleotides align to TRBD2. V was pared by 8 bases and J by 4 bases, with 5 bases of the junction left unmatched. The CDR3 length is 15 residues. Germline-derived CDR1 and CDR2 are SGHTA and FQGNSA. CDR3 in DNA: TGTGCCAGCCGCGTGGGACTAGCGGGAGCAGATACGCAGTATTTT. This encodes CASRVGLAGADTQYF.

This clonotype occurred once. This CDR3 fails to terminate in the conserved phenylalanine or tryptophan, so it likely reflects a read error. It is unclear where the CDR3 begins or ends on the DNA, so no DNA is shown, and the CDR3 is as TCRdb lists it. The CDR3 reads CASSILRLNTGPYDL. The rearrangement uses TRBV19 and TRBJ2-7; the listed D gene, TRBD1, was not tested against the DNA. Looked up from germline, CDR1 is LNHDA and CDR2 is SQIVND (reference sequence). The CDR3 has 15 amino acids, counting both end residues.

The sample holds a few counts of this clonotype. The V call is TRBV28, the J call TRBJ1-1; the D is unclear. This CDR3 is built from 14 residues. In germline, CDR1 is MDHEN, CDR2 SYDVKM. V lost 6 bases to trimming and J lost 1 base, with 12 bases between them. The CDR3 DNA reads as TGTGCCAGCAGAGTGGACCTAGGGAACACTGAAGCTTTCTTT. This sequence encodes CASRVDLGNTEAFF.